This T cell receptor beta chain was obtained from a study of blood T cell repertoires in COVID-19. Looking at the study overall: The samples span acute and convalescent COVID-19 from the United States, Italy and Spain. The cDNA or gDNA used as material had been derived from T cells, B-cell-depleted T cells, or PBMCs.

Per the original data handling: Amplification of reference gene primers was used by the study to estimate nucleated cell counts. Generated by immunoSEQ multiplex PCR, the TCRdb table keeps only in-frame clones and is missing some. V and J calls and clone size are given by that table; D and trimming were obtained from the DNA. This table has 95,000 to 110,000 clones, approximately 88% appearing once. From germline, CDR1 is MNHEY and CDR2 SMNVEV (reference sequence). The CDR3 runs 18 residues. V dropped 5 bases and J dropped 0 bases, with 20 bases sitting between them. The specimen was peripheral blood. This sequence originates from a man aged 55-75 years with acute or convalescent COVID-19. The rearrangement links TRBV27 to TRBJ1-3, with D possibly being TRBD1 (5 bases). The CDR3 sequence is CASSPVRGGVNSGNTIYF. In DNA, the CDR3 is TGTGCCAGCAGTCCCGTTCGGGGGGGGGTTAACTCTGGAAACACCATATATTTT.